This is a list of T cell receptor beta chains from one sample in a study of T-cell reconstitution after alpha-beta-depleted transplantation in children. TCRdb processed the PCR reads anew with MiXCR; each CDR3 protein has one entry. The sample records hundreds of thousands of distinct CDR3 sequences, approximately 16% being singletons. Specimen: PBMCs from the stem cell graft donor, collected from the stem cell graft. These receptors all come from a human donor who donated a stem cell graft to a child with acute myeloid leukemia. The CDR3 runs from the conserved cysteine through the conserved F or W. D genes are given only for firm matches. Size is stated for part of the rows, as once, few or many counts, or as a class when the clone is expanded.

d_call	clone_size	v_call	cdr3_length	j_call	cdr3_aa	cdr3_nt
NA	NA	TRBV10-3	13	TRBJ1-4	CASSREVFEKLFF	TGTGCCTCTAGTCGGGAGGTTTTTGAAAAACTGTTTTTT
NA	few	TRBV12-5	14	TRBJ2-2	CASGPDTNTGELFF	TGTGCTAGTGGTCCGGACACCAACACCGGGGAGCTGTTTTTT
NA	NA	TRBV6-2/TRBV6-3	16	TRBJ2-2	CASSYSIDPGAGELFF	TGTGCCAGCAGTTACTCCATCGACCCTGGGGCCGGGGAGCTGTTTTTT
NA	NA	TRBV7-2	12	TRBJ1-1	CASSLGRGSAFF	TGTGCCAGCAGCTTAGGTCGAGGGTCCGCTTTCTTT
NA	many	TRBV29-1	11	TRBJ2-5	CSVRNQETQYF	TGCAGCGTCCGGAACCAAGAGACCCAGTACTTC
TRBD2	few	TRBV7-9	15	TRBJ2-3	CASSRLAGEKDTQYF	TGTGCCAGCAGTCGACTAGCGGGAGAGAAGGATACGCAGTATTTT
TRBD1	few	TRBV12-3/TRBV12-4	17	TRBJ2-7	CASSLQGAIRTAPEQYF	TGTGCCAGCAGTTTGCAGGGGGCGATTCGAACAGCCCCCGAGCAGTACTTC
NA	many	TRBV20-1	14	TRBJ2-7	CSAIGGDNFYEQYF	TGCAGTGCTATCGGGGGAGACAATTTCTACGAGCAGTACTTC
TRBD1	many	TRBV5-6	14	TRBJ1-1	CASSGGTANTEAFF	TGTGCCAGCAGCGGCGGGACAGCGAACACTGAAGCTTTCTTT
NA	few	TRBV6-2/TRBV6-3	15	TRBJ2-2	CASSYSKLPGGELFF	TGTGCCAGCAGTTACTCGAAGTTACCGGGCGGGGAGCTGTTTTTT
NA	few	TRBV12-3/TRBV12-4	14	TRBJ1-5	CASTLDRGYQPQHF	TGTGCCAGCACCTTGGATCGGGGCTATCAGCCCCAGCATTTT
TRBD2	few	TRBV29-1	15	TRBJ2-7	CSVEGLAGNTYEQYF	TGCAGCGTCGAGGGACTAGCGGGGAATACCTACGAGCAGTACTTC
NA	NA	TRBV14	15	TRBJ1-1	CASSQEAGYNTEAFF	TGTGCCAGCAGCCAAGAAGCAGGGTACAACACTGAAGCTTTCTTT
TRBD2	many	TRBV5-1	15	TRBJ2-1	CASSWTSGADNEQFF	TGCGCCAGCAGCTGGACTAGCGGGGCTGACAATGAGCAGTTCTTC
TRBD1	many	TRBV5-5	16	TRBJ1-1	CASSLGQGGGITEAFF	TGTGCCAGCAGCTTGGGACAGGGAGGGGGAATCACTGAAGCTTTCTTT
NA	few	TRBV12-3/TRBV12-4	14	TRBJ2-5	CASRGWDFQETQYF	TGTGCCAGCAGAGGGTGGGACTTTCAAGAGACCCAGTACTTC
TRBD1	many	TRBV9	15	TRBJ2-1	CASSVGGQGIGEQFF	TGTGCCAGCAGCGTAGGGGGACAGGGGATAGGTGAGCAGTTCTTC
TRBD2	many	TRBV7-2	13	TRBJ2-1	CASGDSGDHEQFF	TGTGCCAGCGGCGATAGCGGGGACCATGAGCAGTTCTTC
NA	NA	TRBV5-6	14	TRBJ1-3	CASGFGGPGNTIYF	TGTGCCAGCGGCTTCGGGGGTCCTGGAAACACCATATATTTT
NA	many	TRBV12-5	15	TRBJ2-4	CASGWDIGSKNIQYF	TGTGCTAGTGGTTGGGACATCGGATCCAAAAACATTCAGTACTTC
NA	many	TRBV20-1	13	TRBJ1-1	CSAKTRGKKEAFF	TGCAGTGCTAAGACGAGGGGCAAAAAAGAAGCTTTCTTT
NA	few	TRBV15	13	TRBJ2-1	CATSTRWGNEQFF	TGTGCCACCAGCACCCGATGGGGCAATGAGCAGTTCTTC
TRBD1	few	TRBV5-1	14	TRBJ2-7	CASYSGQGAREQYF	TGCGCCAGTTACTCGGGACAGGGGGCGCGAGAGCAGTACTTC
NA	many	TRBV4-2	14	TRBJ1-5	CASSQAPKDQPQHF	TGTGCCAGCAGCCAGGCTCCCAAGGATCAGCCCCAGCATTTT
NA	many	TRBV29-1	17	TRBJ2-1	CIGGRSTAGGLYNEQFF	TGCATTGGTGGTCGAAGTACTGCAGGGGGGCTCTACAATGAGCAGTTCTTC
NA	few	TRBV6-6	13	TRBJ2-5	CASRGTGKETQYF	TGTGCCAGCAGGGGAACAGGGAAGGAGACCCAGTACTTC
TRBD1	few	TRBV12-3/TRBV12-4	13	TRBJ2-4	CASSRDRKNIQYF	TGTGCCAGCAGTCGGGACAGGAAAAACATTCAGTACTTC
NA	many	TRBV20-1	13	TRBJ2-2	CSARDANTGELFF	TGCAGTGCTAGAGACGCGAACACCGGGGAGCTGTTTTTT
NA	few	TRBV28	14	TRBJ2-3	CASTLEERTDTQYF	TGTGCCAGCACCCTAGAAGAGCGCACAGATACGCAGTATTTT
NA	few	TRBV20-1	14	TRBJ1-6	CSARGGRYNSPLHF	TGCAGTGCTAGGGGGGGGCGTTATAATTCACCCCTCCACTTT
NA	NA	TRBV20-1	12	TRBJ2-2	CSAIRNTGELFF	TGCAGTGCTATCAGGAACACCGGGGAGCTGTTTTTT
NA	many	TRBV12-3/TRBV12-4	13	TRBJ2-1	CASSLAQGTEQFF	TGTGCCAGCAGTTTAGCTCAGGGAACTGAGCAGTTCTTC
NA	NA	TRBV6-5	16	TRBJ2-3	CASSYRGFGGTDTQYF	TGTGCCAGCAGTTATCGAGGCTTTGGGGGGACAGATACGCAGTATTTT
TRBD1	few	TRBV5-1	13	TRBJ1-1	CASSPLDRAEAFF	TGCGCCAGCAGCCCACTGGACAGGGCTGAAGCTTTCTTT
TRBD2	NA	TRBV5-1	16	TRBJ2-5	CASSARTSGGQETQYF	TGCGCCAGCAGCGCACGGACTAGCGGGGGTCAAGAGACCCAGTACTTC
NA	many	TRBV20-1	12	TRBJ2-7	CSARDESYEQYF	TGCAGTGCTCGGGACGAATCTTACGAGCAGTACTTC
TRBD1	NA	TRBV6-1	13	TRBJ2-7	CASGDRATYEQYF	TGTGCCAGCGGGGACAGGGCCACCTACGAGCAGTACTTC
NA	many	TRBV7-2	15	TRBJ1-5	CASSTGTVFNQPQHF	TGTGCCAGCAGCACGGGGACGGTCTTCAATCAGCCCCAGCATTTT
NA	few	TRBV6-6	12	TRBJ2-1	CASSLTVTFQFF	TGTGCCAGCAGCTTAACAGTGACCTTCCAGTTCTTC
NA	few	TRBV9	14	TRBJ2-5	CASSVGPSGETQYF	TGTGCCAGCAGCGTCGGTCCTTCGGGAGAGACCCAGTACTTC
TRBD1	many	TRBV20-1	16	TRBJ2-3	CSARDLQGRGADTQYF	TGCAGTGCTAGAGACTTACAGGGGAGAGGGGCAGATACGCAGTATTTT
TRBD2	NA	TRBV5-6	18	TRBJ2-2	CASSRRLAGGKNTGELFF	TGTGCCAGCAGCCGTCGGCTAGCGGGGGGGAAGAACACCGGGGAGCTGTTTTTT
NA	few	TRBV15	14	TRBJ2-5	CATSRDRRGETQYF	TGTGCCACCAGCAGAGATCGCCGAGGGGAGACCCAGTACTTC
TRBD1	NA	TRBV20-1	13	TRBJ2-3	CSAGQGRGDTQYF	TGCAGTGCCGGACAGGGGCGCGGGGATACGCAGTATTTT
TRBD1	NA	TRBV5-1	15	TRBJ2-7	CASSPDRDRLGEQYF	TGCGCCAGCAGCCCCGACCGGGACAGGCTCGGGGAGCAGTACTTC
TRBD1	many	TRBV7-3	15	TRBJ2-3	CASSGTGGGTDTQYF	TGTGCCAGCAGCGGGACAGGGGGTGGGACAGATACGCAGTATTTT
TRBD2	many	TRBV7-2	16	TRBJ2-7	CASSFGPSGGAGEQYF	TGTGCCAGCAGCTTCGGCCCTAGCGGGGGGGCGGGCGAGCAGTACTTC
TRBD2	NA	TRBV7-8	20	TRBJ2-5	CASSRRGRRGGLVEVETQYF	TGTGCCAGCAGCCGCCGGGGTCGGCGGGGGGGCTTGGTGGAGGTAGAGACCCAGTACTTC
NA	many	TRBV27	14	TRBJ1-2	CASKGPGEGHGYTF	TGTGCCAGCAAGGGGCCGGGTGAAGGGCATGGCTACACCTTC
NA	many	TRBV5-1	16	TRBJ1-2	CASSSGQSMARYGYTF	TGCGCCAGCAGCTCCGGACAGTCCATGGCGCGGTATGGCTACACCTTC
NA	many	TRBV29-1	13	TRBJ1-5	CSVEVDSNQPQHF	TGCAGCGTTGAAGTTGATAGCAATCAGCCCCAGCATTTT
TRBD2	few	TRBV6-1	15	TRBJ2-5	CASKDMSGGGETQYF	TGTGCCAGCAAGGACATGAGCGGGGGGGGTGAGACCCAGTACTTC
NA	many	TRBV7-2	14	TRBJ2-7	CASSLAAGYDEQYF	TGTGCCAGCAGCTTAGCCGCGGGGTATGACGAGCAGTACTTC
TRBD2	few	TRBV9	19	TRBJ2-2	CASSLPASGGPTNTGELFF	TGTGCCAGCAGCCTCCCCGCTAGCGGGGGGCCGACGAACACCGGGGAGCTGTTTTTT
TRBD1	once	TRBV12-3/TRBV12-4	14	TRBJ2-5	CASNPDRGQETQYF	TGTGCCAGCAACCCGGACAGGGGGCAAGAGACCCAGTACTTC